The present T cell receptor (beta chain) was sequenced within a study of beta chain features in type 1 diabetes (dated by TCRdb to 2016 to 2018). Study-level background: Mean age, gender distribution, total cell number and subset yield did not differ between patients and healthy donors. A total of under 140,000,000 sorted cells were examined across all samples, and the number of cells per subset was strongly correlated with RNA yield. The study compared the TCRB repertoires of sorted circulating CD4+ T cell subsets in recently diagnosed type 1 diabetes patients with those in matched healthy donors. Naive and central memory subsets were obtained from all 30 or so donors, but regulatory and stem cell-like memory subsets were isolated from only 8 patients and about 8 healthy donors. Overall results and qualifications from the work: At VDJ recombination sites, type 1 diabetes patients had fewer insertions and more deleted nucleotides, which implies abnormalities in thymic rearrangement. Only small numbers of individuals were included in the HLA sub-analyses, which left unresolved whether HLA type had any influence on TCRB rearrangement. In all four CD4+ subsets, TCRB CDR3 length was moderately but significantly shorter in type 1 diabetes patients. Because cDNA rather than genomic DNA was sequenced, highly expressing activated cells could have been over-represented, although no difference in activation and CD3 levels was found between groups. The naive, central memory and regulatory TCRB repertoires appeared to resemble one another more closely among patients than among healthy donors. PCR may preferentially amplify shorter templates, but because patient and control samples were amplified and corrected together, any resulting skew would affect both groups equally.

A single peripheral blood draw of 90 to 150 mL on average was collected from each donor into heparinised tubes. A BD FACSAria II was used to sort naive, central memory, regulatory and stem cell-like memory CD4+ T cells with a panel that included CD45RO, CCR7, CD25, CD127, CD95 and CD27. Purity was above 95% for every sorted population. Right away, PBMCs were isolated by Lymphoprep density gradient centrifugation and were stained directly, with no culture step. To minimize batch effects, samples were stained and sorted in pairs, one healthy donor with one patient per experiment. All of the isolated RNA was reverse transcribed with the High Capacity cDNA Reverse Transcription Kit, so expressed TCRB transcripts were sequenced. Naive, central memory and regulatory T cell samples underwent deep immunoSEQ sequencing, averaging about 3.57 million total reads per sample. Sorted cells were lysed in RLT buffer, and RNA was extracted using DNase-treated RNeasy Micro or Mini kits according to cell number. Each cell subset was processed on its own to prevent cross-contamination, while patient and healthy donor samples were processed together. The immunoSEQ multiplex PCR was used to amplify TCRB sequences from cDNA, generating 87-bp fragments that spanned the CDR3 region. Sequencing of the amplicons was performed on the Illumina HiSeq platform. In the authors' own workflow: Synthetic template baselines were used to correct PCR bias computationally, reads within Hamming distance 2 were collapsed, and singletons that could not be merged were discarded. Reads were aligned against IMGT so that V, D and J genes, CDR3 length and insertions or deletions at six rearrangement sites could be assigned. Within each subset, clonotype counts were normalized to sorted cell number, and only after that were true diversity and Gini coefficients computed with the tcR R package. The overlap coefficient, calculated on TCRB nucleotide sequences, was used to quantify repertoire sharing. Out-of-frame TCRB sequences from naive cells were analyzed to stand in for the pre-selection repertoire. TCRdb mirrors the immuneACCESS table, restricted to in-frame sequences. Some clones are absent from its copies; in checked studies, under half trace to an unresolved V gene, and the reason for the others is unknown. V and J calls and clone size are copied from that table; D and trimming were computed from the DNA. This sample has around 300,000 clones in its table, and about 15% of those were observed once. The ten largest clones take up around 0.015% of the sample.

In the case of this clone: Which antigen it targets is not known. Within one base of it there is no much larger clone, and no base qualities were kept.

As encoded in the germline V gene, CDR1 is SGHAT while CDR2 is FQNNGV. V is clipped by 4 bases and J by 4 bases, and the sequence between their germline boundaries is 8 bases long. Measured from the cysteine to the phenylalanine, the CDR3 is 14 residues long. The sequence is cut down to CDR3 DNA, 42 bases in frame from base 1. This receptor was taken from a man younger than 30 with type 1 diabetes. The sequencing input was naive CD4+ T cells from blood. What this sample's cell subset or site label stands for: true naive CD4+ T cells. The chain uses TRBV11-2 and TRBJ2-6; the D gene is perhaps TRBD2, from 6 matching bases. This receptor carries the CDR3 CASSSGEGANVLTF. In nucleotide form, the sequence is TGTGCCAGCAGCTCGGGGGAGGGGGCCAACGTCCTGACTTTC.